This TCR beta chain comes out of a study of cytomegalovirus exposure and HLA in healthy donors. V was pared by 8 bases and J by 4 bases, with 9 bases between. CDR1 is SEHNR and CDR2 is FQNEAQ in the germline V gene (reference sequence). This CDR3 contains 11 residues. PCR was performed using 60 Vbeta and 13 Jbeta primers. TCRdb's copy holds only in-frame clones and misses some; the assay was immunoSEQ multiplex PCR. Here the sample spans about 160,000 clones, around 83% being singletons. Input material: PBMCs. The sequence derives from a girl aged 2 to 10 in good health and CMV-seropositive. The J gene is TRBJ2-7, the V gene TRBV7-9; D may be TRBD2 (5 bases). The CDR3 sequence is CASGSSYEQYF. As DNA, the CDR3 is TGTGCCAGCGGGAGTTCTTACGAGCAGTACTTC. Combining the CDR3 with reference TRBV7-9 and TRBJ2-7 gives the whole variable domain DTGVSQNPRHKITKRGQNVTFRCDPISEHNRLYWYRQTLGQGPEFLTYFQNEAQLEKSRLLSDRFSAERPKGSFSTLEIQRTEQGDSAMYLCASGSSYEQYFGPGTRLTVT.